The 29 T cell receptor beta chains in this list originate from one sample, sequenced in a study of CD8 T cells in ankylosing spondylitis. Via MiXCR, TCRdb re-called the 5' RACE reads, giving one row per CDR3 protein. The sample has 150,000 to 200,000 distinct CDR3 sequences, about 18% seen once. What was sequenced was blood, either unsorted or a sorted T cell fraction (not recorded which). These receptors were obtained from a male donor with ankylosing spondylitis or in good health (not recorded which).

This clonotype has just a few counts. The rearrangement uses TRBV10-1 and TRBJ1-1, with 7 bases lining up with TRBD1. The CDR3 runs to 12 residues. Germline CDR1 reads WNHNN; CDR2 reads SYGVQD (reference sequence). The V and J ends lost 6 bases and 4 bases, in that order; junction bases with no gene match: 2. The CDR3 coding sequence is TGCGCCAGCAGCGACAGGGTCACTGAAGCTTTCTTT. It encodes CASSDRVTEAFF.

This clonotype has a count of ten or more. This chain links TRBV20-1 with TRBJ2-3, with TRBD2 matching 13 bases. This CDR3 is built from 16 residues. V dropped 3 bases and J dropped 3; count of bases not matched to a gene: 6. Germline CDR1 is DFQATT and CDR2 is SNEGSKA (reference sequence). The CDR3 loop reads CSASLGLAGATDTQYF. The CDR3 DNA sequence: TGCAGTGCTAGCCTCGGACTAGCGGGAGCGACAGATACGCAGTATTTT.

The chain recombines TRBV20-1 with TRBJ2-1, with 10 bases lining up with TRBD1. The CDR3 loop spans 15 amino acids. Germline values: CDR1 DFQATT, CDR2 SNEGSKA (reference sequence). With 1 base clipped from V and 6 bases from J, the junction kept 6 bases outside the gene matches. The DNA of the CDR3 is TGCAGTGCTAGAGGGTTTGGGACAGGGGTCAATGAGCAGTTCTTC. This sequence encodes CSARGFGTGVNEQFF.

The chain employs TRBV19 and TRBJ1-1; D is perhaps TRBD1 (5 bases). V was cut by 4 bases and J by 0 bases, with 6 bases left in between. The length of the CDR3 is 13 residues. Germline-derived CDR1 and CDR2 are LNHDA and SQIVND (reference sequence). CDR3 DNA sequence: TGTGCCAGTAGTAAGGGGTTGAACACTGAAGCTTTCTTT. It translates to CASSKGLNTEAFF.

The chain links TRBV11-1 to TRBJ2-2; TRBD2 agrees at 8 bases. Germline CDR1 is SGHAT and CDR2 is FQDESV (reference sequence). Germline trimming cut 5 bases from V and 7 bases from J; bases unmatched to any gene: 12. This CDR3 has 16 residues. The CDR3: CASSPGQRERGGELFF. The CDR3 DNA reads as TGTGCCAGCAGCCCCGGCCAGCGGGAGCGTGGCGGGGAGCTGTTTTTT.

V gene TRBV20-1 combines with J gene TRBJ1-5, with D perhaps TRBD1 (5 bases). The CDR3 runs 13 residues. Trimming cost V 6 bases and J 7 bases, with 16 bases left between them. Germline values: CDR1 DFQATT, CDR2 SNEGSKA (reference sequence). CDR3: CSALRASGQPQHF. CDR3 DNA sequence: TGCAGTGCCCTTAGGGCCTCAGGGCAGCCCCAGCATTTT.

The sample holds a few counts of this clonotype. This chain joins TRBV7-8 and TRBJ2-5; unclear D gene. Germline CDR1 SGHVS, CDR2 FQNEAQ. Trimming stripped 3 bases from V and 5 bases from J, with 7 bases between. The length of the CDR3 is 12 residues. CDR3 loop: CASSFGLETQYF. The DNA of the CDR3 is TGTGCCAGCAGCTTTGGGTTGGAGACCCAGTACTTC.

The sample holds many counts of this clonotype. The CDR3 loop is CASSLKLAGANEQFF. DNA for the CDR3: TGCGCCAGCAGCTTGAAACTAGCGGGAGCAAATGAGCAGTTCTTC. The chain joins TRBV5-1 to TRBJ2-1, with 11 bases that match TRBD2. CDR1 SGHRS and CDR2 YFSETQ come from the germline V gene. Trimming took 1 base from V and 7 from J; bases not matched to a gene: 4. The CDR3 has 15 amino acids.

Turning to this clonotype: It is unclear where the CDR3 begins or ends on the DNA, so no DNA is shown, and the CDR3 is as TCRdb lists it. The J gene is TRBJ1-5, the V gene TRBV6-5. Looked up from germline, CDR1 is MNHEY and CDR2 is SVGAGI. The CDR3 sequence runs 15 residues, both termini included. The CDR3 region is CASSTSRGREQPQHF.

The V call is TRBV28, the J call TRBJ2-2; 8 bases fit TRBD2. This CDR3 comprises 14 residues. Trimming at V came to 7 bases and at J to 4 bases, leaving 5 bases not matched to a gene. Per germline, CDR1 MDHEN and CDR2 SYDVKM. The CDR3 spells CASIAGGSTGELFF. CDR3 sequence (DNA): TGTGCCAGCATCGCGGGGGGTAGCACCGGGGAGCTGTTTTTT.

There are a few counts of this clonotype. The V gene is TRBV3-1, the J gene TRBJ2-7, with TRBD1 identical over 8 bases. Germline V lookup: CDR1 LGHDT, CDR2 YNNKEL (reference sequence). Trimming took 4 bases from V and 6 from J; bases not matched to a gene: 5. The CDR3 covers 13 residues. The CDR3 region is CASSRQGISEQYF. The CDR3 DNA reads TGTGCCAGCAGCCGACAGGGGATAAGCGAGCAGTACTTC.

J is TRBJ2-3 and V is TRBV29-1; 11 nucleotides line up with TRBD1. Trimming removed 8 bases from V and 7 bases from J; junction bases left unmatched: 8. The CDR3 runs to 13 residues. Germline V lookup: CDR1 SQVTM, CDR2 ANQGSEA. The CDR3 DNA is TGCAGCTTAAGGGGACAGGGGGAGAATACGCAGTATTTT. Encoded protein: CSLRGQGENTQYF.

This rearrangement joins TRBV12-3 or TRBV12-4 to TRBJ2-1, with 7 bases identical to TRBD2. The ends lost 3 bases at V and 12 bases at J; junction bases unmatched: 5. This CDR3 comprises 12 residues. The CDR3 region is CASSFGRVAQFF. CDR3 DNA sequence: TGTGCCAGCAGTTTTGGGAGGGTAGCGCAGTTCTTC.

This clonotype was counted between two and nine times. This rearrangement joins TRBV5-1 to TRBJ2-7, with 8 bases matching TRBD2. V shed 0 bases and J 5 bases; nucleotides not matched to a gene: 19. CDR1 SGHRS and CDR2 YFSETQ come from the germline V gene. The CDR3 totals 19 residues. The CDR3 DNA follows: TGCGCCAGCAGCTTGGCCTTAGCGGGACCAGCAAACCCTCTCGACGAGCAGTACTTC. This gives the protein CASSLALAGPANPLDEQYF.

This clonotype was counted once. The gene calls are TRBV20-1 and TRBJ2-7, with a tentative D call TRBD2 (5 bases). Germline V gene lookup returns CDR1 DFQATT and CDR2 SNEGSKA (reference sequence). V was cut by 1 base and J by 3 bases, with 16 bases left in between. This CDR3 spans 15 amino acids. This CDR3 is CSARGGSGGRYEQYF. DNA of the CDR3: TGCAGTGCTAGAGGAGGGTCTGGAGGTCGCTACGAGCAGTACTTC.

This clonotype was seen at least ten times. The chain links TRBV28 to TRBJ1-3; possibly TRBD1 for D (5 bases). V shed 2 bases and J shed 0 bases, with 8 bases lying between them. Germline V CDR1 and CDR2: MDHEN, SYDVKM. CDR3 size: 15 residues. Here the CDR3 DNA reads TGTGCCAGCAGTTTAACTGACAGCTCTGGAAACACCATATATTTT. Translated: CASSLTDSSGNTIYF.

This clonotype was detected only a few times. This rearrangement joins TRBV28 to TRBJ2-1; D is undetermined. V was cut by 3 bases and J by 2 bases, with 11 bases left in between. The CDR3 totals 15 residues. CDR1 is MDHEN and CDR2 is SYDVKM in the germline V gene. The DNA for the CDR3 is TGTGCCAGCAGTTTGGATAGGGTGGCCTACAATGAGCAGTTCTTC. Translated: CASSLDRVAYNEQFF.

This clonotype was recorded a few times. The rearrangement uses TRBV27 and TRBJ2-2; 7 bases are a match to TRBD1. Looked up from germline, CDR1 is MNHEY and CDR2 is SMNVEV (reference sequence). J was trimmed by 4 bases and V by 6 bases; bases with no gene match: 8. The length of the CDR3 is 15 residues. The CDR3 here is CASRPRGSATGELFF. The DNA for the CDR3 is TGTGCCAGCAGACCCAGGGGGTCGGCCACCGGGGAGCTGTTTTTT.

This clonotype was observed at least ten times. The rearrangement joins TRBV29-1 to TRBJ1-2, with 9 positions matching TRBD1. This CDR3 comprises 12 residues. Per germline, CDR1 SQVTM and CDR2 ANQGSEA. With 5 bases clipped from V and 7 bases from J, the junction kept 5 bases outside the gene matches. As DNA, the CDR3 is TGCAGCGTTTCCACAGGGGGCTCTGGCTACACCTTC. It encodes CSVSTGGSGYTF.

This clonotype was observed a few times. The genes are TRBV4-1 and TRBJ1-2; no reliable D call. The V end was cut by 0 bases, the J end by 0 bases, with 8 bases between. This CDR3 comprises 15 residues. The V gene's germline CDR1 is MGHRA and CDR2 YSYEKL. The CDR3 here is CASSQEVVSNYGYTF. For the CDR3, the DNA is TGCGCCAGCAGCCAAGAAGTTGTCTCTAACTATGGCTACACCTTC.

V and J are TRBV20-1 and TRBJ2-1; 14 bases are a match to TRBD2. Trimming took 6 bases from V and 8 from J; bases not matched to a gene: 6. Per germline, CDR1 DFQATT and CDR2 SNEGSKA (reference sequence). This CDR3 has 14 residues. The chain's CDR3 is CSATGTSGRHEQFF. CDR3 DNA: TGCAGTGCAACCGGGACTAGCGGGAGACATGAGCAGTTCTTC.

This clonotype was counted many times. The CDR3 spells CASSEFETTYEQYF. In DNA, the CDR3 is TGTGCCAGCAGTGAATTTGAGACTACTTACGAGCAGTACTTC. This chain uses TRBV25-1 with TRBJ2-7; D perhaps matches TRBD2 (5 bases). The CDR3 runs 14 residues. V lost 1 base, J lost 4 bases, and 11 bases lay in between. Germline V gives CDR1 MGHDK, CDR2 SYGVNS.

The rearrangement uses TRBV6-2 or TRBV6-3 and TRBJ2-1; possible D gene TRBD2, 5 bases. The V and J ends lost 8 bases and 6 bases respectively, with 20 bases between them. The V gene's germline CDR1 is MNHEY and CDR2 SVGEGT. The CDR3 spans 15 residues. For the CDR3, the DNA is TGTGCCAGCTCTGCTTGGGCTAGCTCATGCAATGAGCAGTTCTTC. This sequence encodes CASSAWASSCNEQFF.

In this sample, this clonotype turned up many times. This chain joins TRBV6-1 and TRBJ2-4, with D perhaps TRBD2 (6 bases). The germline V gene encodes CDR1 MNHNS and CDR2 SASEGT. The CDR3 loop spans 19 amino acids. Trimming removed 0 bases at V and 2 bases at J, with 20 bases between. The CDR3 sequence: CASSEAAFSSAGTKNIQYF. CDR3 in DNA: TGTGCCAGCAGTGAAGCGGCCTTTTCTAGCGCCGGAACCAAAAACATTCAGTACTTC.

This clonotype was detected ten times or more. V and J are TRBV20-1 and TRBJ1-1; D is ambiguous. There are 13 residues in the CDR3. Germline CDR1 is DFQATT and CDR2 is SNEGSKA (reference sequence). The V gene lost 3 bases and the J gene lost 1 base, with 9 bases spanning the gap. Here the CDR3 reads CSARVTANTEAFF. CDR3 DNA: TGCAGTGCTAGGGTCACAGCGAACACTGAAGCTTTCTTT.

The CDR3 sequence is CASSRDSWNTEAFF. The CDR3 DNA follows: TGTGCCAGCAGCCGGGACAGTTGGAACACTGAAGCTTTCTTT. The chain is built from TRBV6-5 and TRBJ1-1, with 7 bases fitting TRBD1. V shed 6 bases and J 1 base; nucleotides not matched to a gene: 5. There are 14 residues in the CDR3. CDR1 is MNHEY, CDR2 SVGAGI, per germline.

About this clonotype itself: A much more abundant neighbour one base away suggests this may be a read error. The chain recombines TRBV12-3 or TRBV12-4 with TRBJ1-4, with no clear D. The CDR3 loop spans 17 amino acids. The chain's CDR3 is CASRYRRGLSTNDKLFF. Written as DNA, the CDR3 is TGTGCCAGCAGGTACCGACGGGGTCTCTCAACTAATGATAAACTGTTTTTT.

In this sample, this clonotype turned up many times. The genes are TRBV11-2 and TRBJ2-5, with 9 bases aligning to TRBD2. V shed 0 bases, J shed 4 bases, and the junction held 6 bases outside the gene matches. The germline CDR1 and CDR2 sequences are SGHAT and FQNNGV. The length of the CDR3 is 16 residues. CDR3 bases: TGTGCCAGCAGCTTAGACCTAGCGGGAAGTACAGAGACCCAGTACTTC. Its protein is CASSLDLAGSTETQYF.

V usage is TRBV20-1 and J usage is TRBJ2-7, with D possibly TRBD1 on 7 matching bases. CDR3 length: 14 amino acids. Trimming removed 8 bases from V and 2 bases from J, with 19 bases in between. CDR1 DFQATT and CDR2 SNEGSKA come from the germline V gene (reference sequence). The CDR3 region is CSSPQGGWTYEQYF. As DNA, the CDR3 is TGCAGTTCCCCGCAGGGGGGTTGGACCTACGAGCAGTACTTC.